This note documents a single T cell receptor (beta chain) sequence. The sample belongs to a study of T cells in localized non-small cell lung cancer. This table comes from immunoSEQ multiplex PCR, and its TCRdb copy is limited to in-frame clones, with some not included. This sample has approximately 3,000 clones; approximately 31% occur once, and the top ten carry over 9%. With V trimmed by 4 bases and J by 5 bases, 4 bases remained unmatched. This CDR3 contains 13 residues. From germline, CDR1 is SGDLS and CDR2 YYNGEE. The sequencing used normal lung tissue next to the tumor, collected before any cancer treatment. The source is a male donor older than 55 with stage I squamous cell lung carcinoma. This chain links TRBV9 with TRBJ2-7; TRBD1 matches 9 bases. CDR3 DNA: TGTGCCAGCAGCATCCGGACAGGGGACGAGCAGTACTTC. Translation gives CASSIRTGDEQYF.